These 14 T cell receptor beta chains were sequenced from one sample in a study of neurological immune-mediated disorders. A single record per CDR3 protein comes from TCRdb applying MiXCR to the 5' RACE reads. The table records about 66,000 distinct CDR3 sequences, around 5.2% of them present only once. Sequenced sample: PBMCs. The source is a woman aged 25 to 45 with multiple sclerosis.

CDR3 in amino acids: CASRHLTGGARTEAFF. The CDR3 region has the DNA TGTGCCAGCAGGCACCTGACAGGGGGAGCGAGGACTGAAGCTTTCTTT. The rearrangement joins TRBV3-1 to TRBJ1-1; 9 positions match TRBD1. CDR1 is LGHDT and CDR2 is YNNKEL in the germline V gene (reference sequence). The CDR3 has 16 amino acids. Trimming at V came to 6 bases and at J to 5 bases, leaving 13 bases not matched to a gene.

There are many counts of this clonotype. This chain's CDR3 is CASSFSPKPYEQYF. The CDR3 DNA follows: TGTGCCAGCAGTTTTAGTCCGAAGCCCTACGAGCAGTACTTC. V is TRBV12-3 or TRBV12-4 and J is TRBJ2-7; no firm D call. The CDR3 has 14 amino acids. V was trimmed by 3 bases and J by 2 bases, leaving 11 bases between them.

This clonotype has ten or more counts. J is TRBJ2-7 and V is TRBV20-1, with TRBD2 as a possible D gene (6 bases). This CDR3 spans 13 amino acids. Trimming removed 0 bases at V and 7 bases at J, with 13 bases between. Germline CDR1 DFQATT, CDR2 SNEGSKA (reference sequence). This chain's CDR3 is CSARDYVGGEQYF. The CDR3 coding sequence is TGCAGTGCTAGAGATTACGTGGGGGGAGAGCAGTACTTC.

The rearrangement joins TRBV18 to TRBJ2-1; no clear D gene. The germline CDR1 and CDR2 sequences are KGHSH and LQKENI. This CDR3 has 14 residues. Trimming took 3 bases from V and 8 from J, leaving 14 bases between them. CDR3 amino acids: CASSPRVNNDEQFF. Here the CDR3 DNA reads TGTGCCAGCTCACCGCGAGTTAATAACGATGAGCAGTTCTTC.

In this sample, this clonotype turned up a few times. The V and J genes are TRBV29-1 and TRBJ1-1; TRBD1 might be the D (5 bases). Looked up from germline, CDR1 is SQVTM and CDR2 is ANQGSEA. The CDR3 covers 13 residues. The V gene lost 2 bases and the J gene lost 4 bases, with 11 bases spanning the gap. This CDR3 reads CSVEFGTFTEAFF. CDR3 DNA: TGCAGCGTTGAATTTGGGACGTTCACTGAAGCTTTCTTT.

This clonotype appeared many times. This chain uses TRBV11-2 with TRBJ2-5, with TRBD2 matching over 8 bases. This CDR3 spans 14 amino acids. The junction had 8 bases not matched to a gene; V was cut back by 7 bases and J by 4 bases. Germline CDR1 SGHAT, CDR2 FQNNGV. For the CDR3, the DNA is TGTGCCAGCACCCGGAGCGGGGGAAGAGAGACCCAGTACTTC. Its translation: CASTRSGGRETQYF.

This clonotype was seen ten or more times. This chain's CDR3 is CSARDRSLNYGYTF. In nucleotides, the CDR3 is TGCAGTGCTAGGGACAGGTCCCTTAACTATGGCTACACCTTC. The chain recombines TRBV20-1 with TRBJ1-2, with 7 bases lining up with TRBD1. CDR1 is DFQATT, CDR2 SNEGSKA, per germline (reference sequence). The CDR3 has 14 residues. V lost 3 bases, J lost 1 base, and 5 bases stayed unmatched.

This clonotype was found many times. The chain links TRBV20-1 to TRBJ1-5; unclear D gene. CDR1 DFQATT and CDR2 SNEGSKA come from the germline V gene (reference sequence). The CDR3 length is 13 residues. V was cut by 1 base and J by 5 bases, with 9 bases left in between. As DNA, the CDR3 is TGCAGTGCTAGAGCGGGGTCCCATCAGCCCCAGCATTTT. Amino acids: CSARAGSHQPQHF.

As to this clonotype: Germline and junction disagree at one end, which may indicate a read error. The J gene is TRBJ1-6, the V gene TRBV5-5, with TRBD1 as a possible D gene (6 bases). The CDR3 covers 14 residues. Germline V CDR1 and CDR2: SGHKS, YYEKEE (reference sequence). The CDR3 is CASSSGQLNSPLNF. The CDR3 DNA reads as TGTGCCAGCAGCTCTGGACAGCTAAATTCACCCCTCAACTTT.

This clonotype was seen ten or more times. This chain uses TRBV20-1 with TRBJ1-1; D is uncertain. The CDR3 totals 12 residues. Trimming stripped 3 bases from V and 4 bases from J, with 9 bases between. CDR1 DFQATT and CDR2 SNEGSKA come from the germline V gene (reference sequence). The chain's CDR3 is CSARGFSTEAFF. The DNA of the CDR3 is TGCAGTGCTAGGGGGTTTAGCACTGAAGCTTTCTTT.

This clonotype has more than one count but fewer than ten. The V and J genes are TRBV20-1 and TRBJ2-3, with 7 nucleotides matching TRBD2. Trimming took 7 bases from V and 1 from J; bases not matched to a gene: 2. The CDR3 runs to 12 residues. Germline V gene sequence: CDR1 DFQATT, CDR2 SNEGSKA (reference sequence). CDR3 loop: CSGAGGTDTQYF. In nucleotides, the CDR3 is TGCAGTGGGGCGGGGGGCACAGATACGCAGTATTTT.

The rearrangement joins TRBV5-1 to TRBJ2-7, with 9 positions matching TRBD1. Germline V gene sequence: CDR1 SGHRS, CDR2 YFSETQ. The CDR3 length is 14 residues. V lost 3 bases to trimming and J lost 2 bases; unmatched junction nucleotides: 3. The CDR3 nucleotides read TGCGCCAGCAGCTGGGGGACAGGGCCCTACGAGCAGTACTTC. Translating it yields CASSWGTGPYEQYF.

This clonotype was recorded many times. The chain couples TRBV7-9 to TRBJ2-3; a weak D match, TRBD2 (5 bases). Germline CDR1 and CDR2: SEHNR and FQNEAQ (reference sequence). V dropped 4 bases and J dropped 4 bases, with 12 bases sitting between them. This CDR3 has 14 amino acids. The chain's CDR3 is CASSSGIAPDTQYF. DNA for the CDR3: TGTGCCAGCAGCTCGGGGATAGCGCCAGATACGCAGTATTTT.

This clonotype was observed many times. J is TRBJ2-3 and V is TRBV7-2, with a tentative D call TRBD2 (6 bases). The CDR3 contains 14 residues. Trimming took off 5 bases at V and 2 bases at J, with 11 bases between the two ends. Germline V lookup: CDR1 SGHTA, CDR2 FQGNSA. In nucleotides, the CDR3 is TGTGCCAGCAGCCGCGGGATAGCCACAGATACGCAGTATTTT. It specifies CASSRGIATDTQYF.